This T cell receptor beta chain was captured by sequencing in a study of blood T cell repertoires in COVID-19 (TCRdb year 2020). The study in broad terms: Collaborator samples came from the United States, Italy and Spain and covered acute and convalescent phases of COVID-19. The prospective study material was composed of cDNA or gDNA derived from T cells, B-cell-depleted T cells, or PBMCs. The dataset comprised deeply sampled blood TCRbeta repertoires from subjects exposed to, actively infected with, or recovered from COVID-19. The repertoires were released in a freely available public database meant as a resource for research on the immune response to SARS-CoV-2. The samples were drawn from the first 160 participants of the ongoing ImmuneRACE study and from 1,254 subjects provided by 6 global collaborators. Nearly every sample came with metadata listing a de-identified subject ID, COVID-19 status, age in years and sex. HLA class I and class II types, where available, came from metadata supplied by the sample provider rather than from assay-based typing.

On this clone itself: Its binding antigen is unknown. No qualities accompany the bases; no much larger clone lies one base away.

TCRbeta CDR3 regions were amplified from genomic DNA by means of the immunoSEQ Assay, a bias-controlled multiplex PCR. Concerning the study's data processing: The number of nucleated cells in each sample was estimated by amplification of reference gene primers within the assay. Sequence reads were collapsed and filtered to measure the absolute abundance of every unique TCRbeta CDR3 rearrangement. For each sample, productive Simpson clonality was calculated as the square root of Simpson's diversity index over productive rearrangements. TCRdb mirrors the immuneACCESS table, restricted to in-frame sequences. Some clones are absent from its copies; in checked studies, under half trace to an unresolved V gene, and the reason for the others is unknown. Clone size and V and J calls were adopted from that table, with D and trimming inferred from the DNA. Within this sample are 75,000 to 100,000 clones, with 80% to 90% of them counted one time only. 15% of the sample belongs to the ten largest clones.

The investigation overall reported the following: How much clinical and demographic metadata was included differed by source and by participant, and the metadata was provided uncurated.

The collaborating institutions used their own protocols to collect whole blood in K2EDTA tubes. For TCRbeta analysis, collaborator samples were shipped as frozen whole blood, as isolated PBMCs, or as DNA extracted from either sample type. Looking up the germline V gene yields CDR1 MGHRA and CDR2 YSYEKL. Taken from cysteine to phenylalanine, the CDR3 has 19 residues. The DNA shown is the 57-base CDR3, in frame from base 1. Compared with germline, V lacks 6 bases and J lacks 0 bases; bases without a gene match: 18. The V and J genes are TRBV4-1 and TRBJ2-7; the junction holds 9 bases that match TRBD2. Sequencing was carried out using peripheral blood. This receptor was taken from a human donor in a cohort sampled during active COVID-19. Here the CDR3 is given as CASSPGLLAGRLSSYEQYF. The nucleotide sequence reads as follows: TGCGCCAGCAGTCCAGGGCTGCTAGCGGGGCGTTTAAGCTCCTACGAGCAGTACTTC.